The present entry profiles one T cell receptor beta chain with its context. Its specific antigen is unknown. No base qualities exist here, and no much larger clone lies one base off it. This specimen belongs to a study of beta chain features in type 1 diabetes (dated by TCRdb to between 2018 and 2020). Broadly, across the study: Mean age, gender distribution, total cell number and subset yield were not different between patients and healthy donors. A total of around 110,000,000 sorted cells were examined across all samples, and RNA yield correlated strongly with the number of cells per subset. Regulatory and stem cell-like memory subsets were isolated from only 8 patients and about eight healthy donors, whereas naive and central memory subsets came from all 28 donors. In the study, TCRB repertoires of sorted circulating CD4+ T cell subsets from recently diagnosed type 1 diabetes patients were compared with those of matched healthy donors. General conclusions and limits of the study: Shorter templates might be favored by PCR, yet because patient and control samples were amplified and corrected together, any such skew would affect both groups equally. Type 1 diabetes patients showed a moderate but significant shortening of TCRB CDR3 length in all four CD4+ subsets. HLA sub-analyses involved small numbers of individuals, so any influence of HLA type on TCRB rearrangement remained unresolved. Naive, central memory and regulatory TCRB repertoires appeared to be more alike among patients than among healthy donors. Because cDNA was sequenced instead of genomic DNA, activated cells with high expression could be over-represented, although the groups did not differ in activation or CD3 levels. At VDJ recombination sites, type 1 diabetes patients had fewer insertions and more deleted nucleotides, which implies abnormalities in thymic rearrangement.

The CDR3, from cysteine to phenylalanine, totals 15 residues. Kept here is only the CDR3 DNA, which spans 45 bases and is read in frame from base 1. CDR1 and CDR2, looked up from the germline V gene, are SQVTM and ANQGSEA. Trimming costs V 3 bases and J 4 bases, and their ends lie 18 bases apart. The entire isolated RNA was reverse transcribed using the High Capacity cDNA Reverse Transcription Kit, and thus expressed TCRB transcripts were sequenced. Deep immunoSEQ sequencing was performed on naive, central memory and regulatory T cell samples, with an average of around 3.4 million total reads per sample. After sorted cells were lysed in RLT buffer, RNA was extracted with DNase-treated RNeasy Micro or Mini kits, with the choice depending on cell number. To prevent cross-contamination, every cell subset was processed on its own, while patient and healthy donor samples were processed together. Using the immunoSEQ multiplex PCR, TCRB sequences were amplified from cDNA into 87-bp fragments spanning the CDR3 region. Amplicons were sequenced on the Illumina HiSeq platform. Regarding the original processing steps: PCR bias was computationally corrected using synthetic template baselines, reads within Hamming distance 2 were collapsed, and singletons that could not be merged were discarded. Reads were aligned against IMGT so that V, D and J genes, CDR3 length and insertions or deletions at six rearrangement sites could be assigned. Within each subset, clonotype counts were normalized to the number of sorted cells before true diversity and Gini coefficients were calculated with the tcR R package. The overlap coefficient, calculated on TCRB nucleotide sequences, was used to quantify repertoire sharing. The table comes from immuneACCESS by way of TCRdb, which keeps in-frame sequences with V and J called. Part of the clones is missing from these tables; in studies checked, under half for an unresolved V gene and the rest for unknown reasons. V, J and clone size are those of that table, while D and trimming were read from the DNA. Within this sample are 400,000 or so clones, with around 10% of them counted one time only. The top ten clones comprise about 0.64% of the sample.

From each donor, a single peripheral blood sample of approximately 110 mL on average was drawn into heparinised tubes. Naive, central memory, regulatory and stem cell-like memory CD4+ T cells were sorted on a BD FACSAria II using a panel including CD45RO, CCR7, CD25, CD127, CD95 and CD27. All sorted populations exceeded 95% purity. PBMCs were isolated right away by Lymphoprep density gradient centrifugation and were stained directly, without culture. To minimize batch effects, samples were stained and sorted in pairs, one healthy donor with one patient per experiment. The source is a man aged 25 to 45 with type 1 diabetes. The rearranged segments are TRBV29-1 and TRBJ1-2; the best D guess is TRBD1, with 6 bases matching. The sequenced material came from central memory CD4+ T cells from blood. CDR3 region: CSVDSGQTRGYGYTF. The nucleotides read TGCAGCGTTGATAGCGGGCAAACCAGGGGCTATGGCTACACCTTC.